The clone carrying this TCR beta chain has only a few counts. The age range of participants was roughly 18 to 90 years, with residence in about two dozen US areas. CDR3 length: 14 amino acids. V gave up 1 base and J gave up 2 bases, with 9 bases separating them. Germline assignment: CDR1 GTSNPN and CDR2 SVGIG (reference sequence). This sample is part of a study of blood T cell repertoires in COVID-19. As handled by the study authors: Estimated nucleated cell counts came from reference gene primer amplification. The data were produced by immunoSEQ multiplex PCR, yet TCRdb's version contains in-frame clones alone and is incomplete. From that table come the V and J calls and clone size; the DNA was used to work out D and trimming. The sample yields roughly 150,000 clones, 80% to 90% seen once.

This sequence was found in a middle-aged man who had recovered from COVID-19. The sequenced sample was PBMCs or T cells enriched from blood (not recorded which). The V and J genes are TRBV30 and TRBJ1-5; weak D call: TRBD1 (6 bases). The CDR3: CAWSDGGGNQPQHF. Written as DNA, the CDR3 is TGTGCCTGGAGTGATGGGGGCGGCAATCAGCCCCAGCATTTT.